This T cell receptor (beta chain) was profiled in a study of T-cell reconstitution after alpha-beta-depleted transplantation in children. Trimming pared 5 bases from V and 8 bases from J, leaving 21 bases between. This CDR3 contains 15 residues. The germline V gene has CDR1 SGHKS and CDR2 YYEKEE (reference sequence). This clonotype appeared many times. TCRbeta library construction was performed incorporating unique molecular identifiers. Each CDR3 protein gets one entry after TCRdb re-called the PCR reads with MiXCR. Among around 92,000 distinct CDR3 sequences listed, 10% to 15% were seen once. This rearrangement joins TRBV5-5 to TRBJ2-3, with D perhaps given as TRBD1 or TRBD2 (5 bases each). This sequence originates from a human donor who donated a stem cell graft to a child with inherited bone marrow failure. The sample here was PBMCs from the stem cell graft donor, taken from the stem cell graft. The CDR3: CASRDPGPNWRTQYF. The CDR3 bases are TGTGCCAGCAGGGACCCGGGACCGAACTGGCGTACGCAGTATTTT.